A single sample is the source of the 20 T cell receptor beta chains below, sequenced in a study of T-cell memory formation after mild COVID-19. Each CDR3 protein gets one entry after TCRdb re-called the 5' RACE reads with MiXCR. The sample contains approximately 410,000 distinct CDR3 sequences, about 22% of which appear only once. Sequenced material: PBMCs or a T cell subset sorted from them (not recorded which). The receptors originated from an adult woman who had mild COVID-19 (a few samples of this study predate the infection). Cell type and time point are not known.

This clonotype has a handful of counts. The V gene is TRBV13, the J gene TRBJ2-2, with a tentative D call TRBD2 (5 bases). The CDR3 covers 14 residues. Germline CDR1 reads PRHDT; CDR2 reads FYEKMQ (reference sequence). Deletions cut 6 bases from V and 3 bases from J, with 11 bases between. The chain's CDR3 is CASRRAGYTGELFF. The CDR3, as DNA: TGTGCCAGCAGGAGGGCCGGTTACACCGGGGAGCTGTTTTTT. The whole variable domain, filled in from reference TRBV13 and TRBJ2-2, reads AAGVIQSPRHLIKEKRETATLKCYPIPRHDTVYWYQQGPGQDPQFLISFYEKMQSDKGSIPDRFSAQQFSDYHSELNMSSLELGDSALYFCASRRAGYTGELFFGEGSRLTVL.

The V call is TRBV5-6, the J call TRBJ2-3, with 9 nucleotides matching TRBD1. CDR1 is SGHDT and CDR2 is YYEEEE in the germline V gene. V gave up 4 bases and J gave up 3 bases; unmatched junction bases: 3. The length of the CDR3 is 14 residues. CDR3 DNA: TGTGCCAGCAGCATACAGGGGGCAACAGATACGCAGTATTTT. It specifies CASSIQGATDTQYF.

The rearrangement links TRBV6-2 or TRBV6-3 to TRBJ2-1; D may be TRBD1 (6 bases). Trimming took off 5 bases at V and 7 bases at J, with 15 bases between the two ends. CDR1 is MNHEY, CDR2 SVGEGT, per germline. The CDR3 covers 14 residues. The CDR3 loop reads CASSTRGSKNEQFF. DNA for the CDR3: TGTGCCAGCAGTACCAGGGGTTCAAAAAATGAGCAGTTCTTC.

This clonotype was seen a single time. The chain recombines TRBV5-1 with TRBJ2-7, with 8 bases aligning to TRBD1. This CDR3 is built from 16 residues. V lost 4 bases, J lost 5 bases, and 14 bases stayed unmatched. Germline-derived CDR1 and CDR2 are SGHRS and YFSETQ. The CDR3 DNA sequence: TGCGCCAGCAGCCTGGGGTATGGCAGGGGGCACGACGAGCAGTACTTC. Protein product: CASSLGYGRGHDEQYF.

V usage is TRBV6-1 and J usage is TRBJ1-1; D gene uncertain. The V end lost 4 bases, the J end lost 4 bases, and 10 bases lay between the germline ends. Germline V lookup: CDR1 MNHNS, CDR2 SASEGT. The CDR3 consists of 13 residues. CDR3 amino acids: CASSGSRGTEAFF. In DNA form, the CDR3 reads TGTGCCAGCAGTGGTAGCCGGGGCACTGAAGCTTTCTTT.

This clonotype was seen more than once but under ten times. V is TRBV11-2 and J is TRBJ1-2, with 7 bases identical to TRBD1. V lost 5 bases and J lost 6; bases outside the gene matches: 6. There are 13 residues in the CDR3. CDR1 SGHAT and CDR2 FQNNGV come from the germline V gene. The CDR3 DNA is TGTGCCAGCAGCACCCGACAGGGAAATGGCTACACCTTC. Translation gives CASSTRQGNGYTF.

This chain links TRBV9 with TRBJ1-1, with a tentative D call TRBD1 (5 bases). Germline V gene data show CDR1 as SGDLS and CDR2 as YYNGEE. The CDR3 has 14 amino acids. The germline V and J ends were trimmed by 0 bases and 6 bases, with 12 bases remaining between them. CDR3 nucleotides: TGTGCCAGCAGCGTAGATGGGGGAATCCCTGAAGCTTTCTTT. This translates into CASSVDGGIPEAFF.

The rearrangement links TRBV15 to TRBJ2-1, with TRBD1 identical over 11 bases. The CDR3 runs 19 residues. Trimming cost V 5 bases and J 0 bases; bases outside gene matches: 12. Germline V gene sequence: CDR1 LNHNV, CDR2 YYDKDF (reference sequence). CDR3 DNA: TGTGCCACCAGCTTAGCACGGGACAGGGGGGCCAGCTCCTACAATGAGCAGTTCTTC. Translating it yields CATSLARDRGASSYNEQFF.

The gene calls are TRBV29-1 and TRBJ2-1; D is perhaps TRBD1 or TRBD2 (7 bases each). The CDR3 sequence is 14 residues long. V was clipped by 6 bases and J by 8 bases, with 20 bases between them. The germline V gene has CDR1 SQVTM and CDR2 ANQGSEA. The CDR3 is CSVVRGGVGYEQFF. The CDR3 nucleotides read TGCAGCGTCGTCAGGGGGGGGGTTGGATATGAGCAGTTCTTC.

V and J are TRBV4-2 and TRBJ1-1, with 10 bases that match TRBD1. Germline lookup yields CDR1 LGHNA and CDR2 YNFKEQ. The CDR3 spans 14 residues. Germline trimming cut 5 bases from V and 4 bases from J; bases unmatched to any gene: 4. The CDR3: CASSRQGAPTEAFF. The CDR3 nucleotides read TGTGCCAGCAGCAGACAGGGGGCGCCCACTGAAGCTTTCTTT.

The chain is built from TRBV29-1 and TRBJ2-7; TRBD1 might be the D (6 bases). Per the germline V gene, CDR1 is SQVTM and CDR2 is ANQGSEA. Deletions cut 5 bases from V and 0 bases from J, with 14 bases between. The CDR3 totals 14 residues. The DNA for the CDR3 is TGCAGCGTTTCCGGACAGTGGAGCTCCTACGAGCAGTACTTC. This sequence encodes CSVSGQWSSYEQYF.

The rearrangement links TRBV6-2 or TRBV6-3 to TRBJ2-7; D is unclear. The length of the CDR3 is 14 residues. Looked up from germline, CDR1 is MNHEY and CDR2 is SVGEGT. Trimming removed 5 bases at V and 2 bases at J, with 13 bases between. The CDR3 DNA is TGTGCCAGCAGTAGAATGATTTCGGCCTACGAGCAGTACTTC. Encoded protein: CASSRMISAYEQYF.

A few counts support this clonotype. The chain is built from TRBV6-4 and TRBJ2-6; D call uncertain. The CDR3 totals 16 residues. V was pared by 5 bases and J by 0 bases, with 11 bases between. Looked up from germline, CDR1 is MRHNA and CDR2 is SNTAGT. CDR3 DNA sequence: TGTGCCAGCAGTCCGGGCCCGGTCTCTGGGGCCAACGTCCTGACTTTC. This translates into CASSPGPVSGANVLTF.

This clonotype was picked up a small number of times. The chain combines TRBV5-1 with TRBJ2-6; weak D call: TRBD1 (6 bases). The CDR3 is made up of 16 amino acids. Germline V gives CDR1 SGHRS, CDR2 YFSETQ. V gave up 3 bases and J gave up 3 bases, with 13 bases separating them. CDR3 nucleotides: TGCGCCAGCAGCTCGCAGGGGTTATATGGGGCCAACGTCCTGACTTTC. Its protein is CASSSQGLYGANVLTF.

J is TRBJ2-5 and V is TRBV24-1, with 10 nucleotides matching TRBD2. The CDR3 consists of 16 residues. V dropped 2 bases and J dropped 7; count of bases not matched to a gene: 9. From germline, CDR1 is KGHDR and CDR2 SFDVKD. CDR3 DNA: TGTGCCACCAGTGATTACCTCAGCGGGAGGGCCGGGACCCAGTACTTC. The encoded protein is CATSDYLSGRAGTQYF.

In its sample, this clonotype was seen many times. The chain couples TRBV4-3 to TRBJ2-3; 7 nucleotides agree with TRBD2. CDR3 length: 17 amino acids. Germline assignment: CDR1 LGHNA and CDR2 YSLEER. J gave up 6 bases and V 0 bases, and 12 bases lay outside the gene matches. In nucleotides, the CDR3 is TGCGCCAGCAGCCAAGATCGAAGCCTAGCGGCCCGGGATACGCAGTATTTT. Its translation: CASSQDRSLAARDTQYF.

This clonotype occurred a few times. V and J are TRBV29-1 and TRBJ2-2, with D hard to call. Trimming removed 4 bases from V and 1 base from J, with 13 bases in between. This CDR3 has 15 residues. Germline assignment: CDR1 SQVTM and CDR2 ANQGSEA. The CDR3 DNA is TGCAGCGTTGTCGCGGCAGGCTTGAACACCGGGGAGCTGTTTTTT. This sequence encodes CSVVAAGLNTGELFF.

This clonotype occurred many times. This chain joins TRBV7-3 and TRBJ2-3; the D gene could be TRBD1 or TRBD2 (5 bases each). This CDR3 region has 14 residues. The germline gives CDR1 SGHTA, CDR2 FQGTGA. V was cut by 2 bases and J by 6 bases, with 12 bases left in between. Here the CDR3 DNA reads TGTGCCAGCAGCTTATCGGGACGAGGGGATACGCAGTATTTT. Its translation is CASSLSGRGDTQYF.

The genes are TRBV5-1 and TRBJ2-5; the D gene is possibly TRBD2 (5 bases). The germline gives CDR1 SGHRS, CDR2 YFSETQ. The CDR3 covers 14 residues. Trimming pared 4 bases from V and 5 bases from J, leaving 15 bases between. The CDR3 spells CASSQQSWRETQYF. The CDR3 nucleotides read TGCGCCAGCAGCCAGCAAAGTTGGAGGGAGACCCAGTACTTC.

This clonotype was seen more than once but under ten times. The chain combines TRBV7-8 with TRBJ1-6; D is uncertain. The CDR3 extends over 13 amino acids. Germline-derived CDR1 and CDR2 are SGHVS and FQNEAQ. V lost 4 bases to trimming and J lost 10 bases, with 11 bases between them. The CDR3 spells CASSSPRTSPLHF. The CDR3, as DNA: TGTGCCAGCAGCTCCCCCCGCACGTCACCCCTCCACTTT.